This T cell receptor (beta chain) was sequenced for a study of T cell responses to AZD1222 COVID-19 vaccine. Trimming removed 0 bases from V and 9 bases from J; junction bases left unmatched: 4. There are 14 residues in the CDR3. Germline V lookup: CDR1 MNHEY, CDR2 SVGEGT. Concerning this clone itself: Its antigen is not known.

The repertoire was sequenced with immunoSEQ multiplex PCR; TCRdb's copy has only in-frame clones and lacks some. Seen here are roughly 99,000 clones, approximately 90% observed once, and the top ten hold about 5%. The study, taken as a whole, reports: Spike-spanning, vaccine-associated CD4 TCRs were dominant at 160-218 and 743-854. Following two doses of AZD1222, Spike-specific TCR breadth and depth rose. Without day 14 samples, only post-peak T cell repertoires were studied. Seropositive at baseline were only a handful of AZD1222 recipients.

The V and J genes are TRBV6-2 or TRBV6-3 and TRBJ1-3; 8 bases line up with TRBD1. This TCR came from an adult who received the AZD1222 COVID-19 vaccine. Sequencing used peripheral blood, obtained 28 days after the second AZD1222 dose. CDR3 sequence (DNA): TGTGCCAGCAGTTACTCGGCAGGGGGCCTCACCATATATTTT. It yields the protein CASSYSAGGLTIYF.